The 7 T cell receptor beta chains below were found in one sample sequenced in a study of CD4+ T cells in melanoma. Assay used: immunoSEQ multiplex PCR; TCRdb lists only in-frame clones, some missing. The sample lists roughly 120,000 clones, roughly 90% occurring once. Sequenced: peripheral blood. The receptors here all came from a human donor with melanoma.

This chain connects TRBV7-2 to TRBJ2-5, with D unresolved. The CDR3 has 13 residues. Germline loops: CDR1 SGHTA, CDR2 FQGNSA. V lost 4 bases and J 2 bases, leaving 8 bases between the germline ends. The CDR3 DNA reads TGTGCCAGCAGCTCCGGCCTACAAGAGACCCAGTACTTC. Its translation is CASSSGLQETQYF. Based on the CDR3 plus reference TRBV7-2 and TRBJ2-5, the full variable domain is GAGVSQSPSNKVTEKGKDVELRCDPISGHTALYWYRQSLGQGLEFLIYFQGNSAPDKSGLPSDRFSAERTGGSVSTLTIQRTQQEDSAVYLCASSSGLQETQYFGPGTRLLVL.

This clone has a single count. The chain joins TRBV19 to TRBJ2-7; D possibly corresponds to TRBD1 (6 bases). In germline, CDR1 is LNHDA, CDR2 SQIVND (reference sequence). V was trimmed by 5 bases and J by 3 bases, leaving 14 bases between them. The CDR3 sequence is 14 residues long. The CDR3 DNA sequence: TGTGCCAGTAGTGTCCGGGACACACTCTACGAGCAGTACTTC. The encoded protein is CASSVRDTLYEQYF.

The genes are TRBV30 and TRBJ1-5; 9 positions agree with TRBD1. Germline V CDR1 and CDR2: GTSNPN, SVGIG (reference sequence). CDR3 size: 17 residues. The junction had 8 bases not matched to a gene; V was cut back by 2 bases and J by 0 bases. The chain's CDR3 is CAWSQGQGLFSNQPQHF. The CDR3 bases are TGTGCCTGGAGTCAAGGACAGGGGCTGTTTAGCAATCAGCCCCAGCATTTT.

V gene TRBV4-3 combines with J gene TRBJ1-2; D unresolved. This CDR3 is 17 amino acids long. Per the germline V gene, CDR1 is LGHNA and CDR2 is YSLEER. Trimming removed 0 bases at V and 0 bases at J, with 14 bases between. The CDR3 sequence: CASSQDTGGQANYGYTF. CDR3 bases: TGCGCCAGCAGCCAAGATACGGGCGGCCAGGCTAACTATGGCTACACCTTC.

J is TRBJ1-4 and V is TRBV16, with 7 bases that match TRBD1. V lost 4 bases to trimming and J lost 4 bases; unmatched junction nucleotides: 9. The germline V gene has CDR1 KGHSY and CDR2 FQNENV. This CDR3 is built from 16 residues. The CDR3 DNA follows: TGTGCCAGCAGCCCACTTGAGGGACAGCGTAATGAAAAACTGTTTTTT. Its protein is CASSPLEGQRNEKLFF.

The rearrangement uses TRBV18 and TRBJ2-2, with a weak D call TRBD1 (6 bases). Trimming pared 3 bases from V and 5 bases from J, leaving 10 bases between. CDR3 length: 14 residues. Germline V gene sequence: CDR1 KGHSH, CDR2 LQKENI. CDR3 sequence: CASSPRTVTGELFF. The CDR3 DNA reads TGTGCCAGCTCACCGCGGACAGTAACCGGGGAGCTGTTTTTT. Full variable domain (rest looked up from reference TRBV18 and TRBJ2-2): NAGVMQNPRHLVRRRGQEARLRCSPMKGHSHVYWYRQLPEEGLKFMVYLQKENIIDESGMPKERFSAEFPKEGPSILRIQQVVRGDSAAYFCASSPRTVTGELFFGEGSRLTVL.

The gene calls are TRBV5-1 and TRBJ2-3; D may be TRBD1 (6 bases). The CDR3 has 14 residues. Germline V lookup: CDR1 SGHRS, CDR2 YFSETQ. Trimming took off 3 bases at V and 2 bases at J, with 10 bases between the two ends. Here the CDR3 reads CASSSDRNTDTQYF. The CDR3 DNA reads TGCGCCAGCAGCTCAGACAGGAACACAGATACGCAGTATTTT.